These 10 T cell receptor beta chains were sequenced from one sample in a study of T-cell reconstitution after alpha-beta-depleted transplantation in children. TCRbeta library preparation incorporated unique molecular identifiers. One entry per CDR3 protein results from TCRdb running MiXCR on the PCR reads. The table records around 530,000 distinct CDR3 sequences, about 30% of them present only once. Sequencing used PBMCs from the stem cell graft donor, obtained from the stem cell graft. The receptors stem from a human donor who donated a stem cell graft to a child with aplastic anemia.

This clonotype has more than one count but fewer than ten. The chain carries TRBV29-1 and TRBJ2-1; possible D gene TRBD1, 6 bases. Germline V lookup: CDR1 SQVTM, CDR2 ANQGSEA. The CDR3 runs 14 residues. The germline V and J ends were trimmed by 7 bases and 2 bases, with 15 bases remaining between them. For the CDR3, the DNA is TGCAGCGCCCCCTCGGACAGTACCTACAATGAGCAGTTCTTC. It yields the protein CSAPSDSTYNEQFF.

The chain employs TRBV5-1 and TRBJ1-2; TRBD1 might be the D (5 bases). The CDR3 covers 18 residues. Deletions cut 2 bases from V and 2 bases from J, with 22 bases between. Germline V gives CDR1 SGHRS, CDR2 YFSETQ. CDR3 nucleotides: TGCGCCAGCAGCTTTGGGGCTTGGGTCGGACATTCGAACTATGGCTACACCTTC. Protein product: CASSFGAWVGHSNYGYTF.

This clonotype has more than one count but fewer than ten. The V call is TRBV20-1, the J call TRBJ2-1; TRBD1 matches at 9 bases. V dropped 6 bases and J dropped 5; count of bases not matched to a gene: 11. CDR1 and CDR2 from the germline V gene are DFQATT and SNEGSKA (reference sequence). This CDR3 contains 15 residues. The CDR3 region is CSATPPGTGNNEQFF. The CDR3 region has the DNA TGCAGTGCAACTCCTCCCGGGACAGGGAACAATGAGCAGTTCTTC.

The chain has TRBV6-5 and TRBJ1-1; D might be TRBD1 (5 bases). The CDR3 length is 16 residues. CDR1 is MNHEY and CDR2 is SVGAGI in the germline V gene. The V gene lost 0 bases and the J gene lost 3 bases, with 14 bases spanning the gap. The CDR3 DNA is TGTGCCAGCAGTTACTCATTGCGGGGACGGGACACTGAAGCTTTCTTT. The encoded protein is CASSYSLRGRDTEAFF.

This sequence joins TRBV3-1 and TRBJ1-2, with D tentatively TRBD1 (6 bases). With 1 base removed from V and 3 bases from J, the gap between germline ends came to 15 bases. This CDR3 region has 16 residues. Germline V gene lookup returns CDR1 LGHDT and CDR2 YNNKEL (reference sequence). For the CDR3, the DNA is TGTGCCAGCAGCCAAGCGAGGGGGTATCCCGACTATGGCTACACCTTC. Translation gives CASSQARGYPDYGYTF.

This chain uses TRBV20-1 with TRBJ2-7, with D uncertain. The germline gives CDR1 DFQATT, CDR2 SNEGSKA (reference sequence). The CDR3 extends over 12 amino acids. Trimming cost V 3 bases and J 3 bases, with 9 bases left between them. The CDR3 region is CSASMDGYEQYF. The CDR3 bases are TGCAGTGCTAGTATGGACGGCTACGAGCAGTACTTC.

The chain is built from TRBV29-1 and TRBJ2-1, with D hard to call. This CDR3 is 14 amino acids long. Germline V gives CDR1 SQVTM, CDR2 ANQGSEA. Trimming cost V 3 bases and J 8 bases, with 17 bases left between them. The CDR3 region is CSVDRGVGLDEQFF. In DNA, the CDR3 is TGCAGCGTTGATAGAGGTGTAGGGCTGGATGAGCAGTTCTTC.

CDR3 coding DNA: TGTGCCAGCAACCCATCCGCGAACACCGGGGAGCTGTTTTTT. Translation gives CASNPSANTGELFF. V is TRBV27 and J is TRBJ2-2; D is unresolved. The V gene lost 7 bases and the J gene lost 0 bases, with 9 bases spanning the gap. Germline assignment: CDR1 MNHEY and CDR2 SMNVEV (reference sequence). CDR3 length: 14 amino acids.

In its sample, this clonotype was seen a few times. The chain has TRBV11-2 and TRBJ2-3, with TRBD2 identical over 13 bases. V trimming: 5 bases; J trimming: 5 bases; junction bases outside the gene matches: 10. The CDR3 runs to 17 residues. Germline loops: CDR1 SGHAT, CDR2 FQNNGV. The CDR3 reads CASSPARTSGSKDTQYF. CDR3 DNA: TGTGCCAGCAGCCCAGCTCGGACTAGCGGGAGTAAAGATACGCAGTATTTT. Using reference TRBV11-2 and TRBJ2-3 for the parts outside the CDR3, the full variable domain is EAGVAQSPRYKIIEKRQSVAFWCNPISGHATLYWYQQILGQGPKLLIQFQNNGVVDDSQLPKDRFSAERLKGVDSTLKIQPAKLEDSAVYLCASSPARTSGSKDTQYFGPGTRLTVL.

This clonotype was counted only a few times. This rearrangement joins TRBV6-6 to TRBJ2-7; D is uncertain. The V gene's germline CDR1 is MNHNY and CDR2 SVGAGI (reference sequence). The CDR3 contains 11 residues. The ends were cut back, 10 bases at V and 4 bases at J, with 11 bases in the middle. DNA of the CDR3: TGTGCCATTTTGGACGGGTACGAGCAGTACGTC. It yields the protein CAILDGYEQYV.